This passage covers 30 T cell receptor beta chains from one sample sequenced in a study of Ad26.COV2.S vaccination and SARS-CoV-2 variants (dated by TCRdb to the early 2020s). Per the publication, the treatment or condition label means: around 19 received Ad26.COV2.S at low or high dose, single or two shots; about 5 received placebo; per-sample allocation not given. For vaccine and placebo recipients, repertoires were sequenced using samples collected on day 63 after the first injection. Library preparation was by the immunoSEQ multiplex PCR assay. In its TCRdb copy, this immuneACCESS table keeps in-frame sequences only and misses some clones. Where compared with another copy, unresolved V genes explain less than half of these, and the others have no known cause. This sample lists some 290,000 clones; about 86% were detected once. Roughly 2.1% of the sample rests with the top ten. Sequences were derived from peripheral blood, sampled in a trial of Ad26.COV2.S vaccine versus placebo. These receptors were taken from a person between 18 and 59 years old who received the Ad26.COV2.S COVID-19 vaccine or a placebo.

This sequence joins TRBV4-3 and TRBJ1-1, with TRBD1 as a possible D gene (6 bases). The CDR3 runs to 14 residues. In germline, CDR1 is LGHNA, CDR2 YSLEER. Trimming cost V 3 bases and J 4 bases, with 12 bases left between them. The CDR3 DNA is TGCGCCAGCAGCCAGATACAGGGAACCACTGAAGCTTTCTTT. It encodes CASSQIQGTTEAFF.

The CDR3: CASSVGAQATYEQYF. CDR3 DNA sequence: TGTGCCAGCAGCGTAGGGGCACAGGCGACCTACGAGCAGTACTTC. V and J are TRBV9 and TRBJ2-7, with D perhaps TRBD1 (5 bases). The germline V gene has CDR1 SGDLS and CDR2 YYNGEE. The V gene lost 0 bases and the J gene lost 2 bases, with 12 bases spanning the gap. CDR3 length equals 15 residues.

The chain employs TRBV9 and TRBJ1-1, with 8 bases fitting TRBD1. Looked up from germline, CDR1 is SGDLS and CDR2 is YYNGEE. The CDR3 is made up of 15 amino acids. V lost 4 bases, J lost 1 base, and 6 bases stayed unmatched. Written as DNA, the CDR3 is TGTGCCAGCAGCCTAACGACAGGGGAGAACACTGAAGCTTTCTTT. The encoded protein is CASSLTTGENTEAFF.

The V gene is TRBV5-4, the J gene TRBJ2-1; 15 nucleotides agree with TRBD2. This CDR3 region has 18 residues. Trimming at V came to 4 bases and at J to 7 bases, leaving 12 bases not matched to a gene. Per germline, CDR1 SGHNT and CDR2 YYREEE (reference sequence). The CDR3 loop reads CASSLGLAGGQGDNEQFF. The CDR3, as DNA: TGTGCCAGCAGCCTAGGACTAGCGGGGGGGCAGGGTGATAATGAGCAGTTCTTC.

This CDR3 is CASSYSLSGANVLTF. CDR3 nucleotide sequence: TGTGCCAGCAGTTACTCGTTATCTGGGGCCAACGTCCTGACTTTC. V gene TRBV6-5 combines with J gene TRBJ2-6; D unresolved. Trimming took off 0 bases at V and 1 base at J, with 4 bases between the two ends. Germline V gene sequence: CDR1 MNHEY, CDR2 SVGAGI. The CDR3 is 15 residues long.

The chain joins TRBV18 to TRBJ2-5, with D possibly being TRBD1 or TRBD2 (5 bases each). CDR1 is KGHSH and CDR2 is LQKENI in the germline V gene. The V end lost 6 bases, the J end lost 4 bases, and 15 bases lay between the germline ends. The length of the CDR3 is 14 residues. In DNA, the CDR3 is TGTGCCAGCTCTCTCCGGGTGAGGGGAGAGACCCAGTACTTC. Translating it yields CASSLRVRGETQYF.

The count of this clone is one. This sequence joins TRBV12-3 or TRBV12-4 and TRBJ2-5; D call uncertain. The CDR3 covers 13 residues. V was clipped by 8 bases and J by 1 base, with 11 bases between them. CDR3 coding DNA: TGTGCCAGCCGATTGGTAGGCCAAGAGACCCAGTACTTC. Amino acid sequence: CASRLVGQETQYF.

For the CDR3, the DNA is TGCGCCAGCAGCATCGACCAAGGACAGGGGGCTCGCGGCTACACCTTC. This codes for CASSIDQGQGARGYTF. This chain uses TRBV5-1 with TRBJ1-2; 11 positions agree with TRBD1. The CDR3 is 16 amino acids. Trimming at V came to 4 bases and at J to 8 bases, leaving 13 bases not matched to a gene. Germline V lookup: CDR1 SGHRS, CDR2 YFSETQ. Using reference TRBV5-1 and TRBJ1-2 for the parts outside the CDR3, the full variable domain is KAGVTQTPRYLIKTRGQQVTLSCSPISGHRSVSWYQQTPGQGLQFLFEYFSETQRNKGNFPGRFSGRQFSNSRSEMNVSTLELGDSALYLCASSIDQGQGARGYTFGSGTRLTVV.

The J gene is TRBJ1-2, the V gene TRBV19; no reliable D call. V lost 3 bases to trimming and J lost 4 bases, with 9 bases between them. This CDR3 spans 13 amino acids. The V gene's germline CDR1 is LNHDA and CDR2 SQIVND (reference sequence). The CDR3 protein is CASSMRGLYGYTF. The CDR3 DNA follows: TGTGCCAGTAGTATGAGAGGCCTCTATGGCTACACCTTC.

V and J are TRBV5-6 and TRBJ1-2; no firm D call. CDR3 length: 13 amino acids. Between the trimmed V and J ends, which lost 2 bases and 5 bases, there was a span of 10 bases. Germline V gene lookup returns CDR1 SGHDT and CDR2 YYEEEE. Here the CDR3 DNA reads TGTGCCAGCAGCTTCTTGTCCAGTTATGGCTACACCTTC. Protein product: CASSFLSSYGYTF.

J is TRBJ2-3 and V is TRBV11-1; D not certain. Germline V lookup: CDR1 SGHAT, CDR2 FQDESV (reference sequence). V lost 2 bases and J lost 0, with 9 bases in between. CDR3 length equals 15 residues. CDR3 region: CASSLSVYSTDTQYF. The CDR3 region has the DNA TGTGCCAGCAGCTTATCAGTCTACAGCACAGATACGCAGTATTTT.

The V call is TRBV11-3, the J call TRBJ1-3; 7 bases map to TRBD1. CDR1 and CDR2 (germline): SGHNT, YENEEA. V lost 4 bases and J lost 4; bases outside the gene matches: 1. CDR3 length equals 13 residues. CDR3 loop: CASSSGQGNTIYF. CDR3 bases: TGTGCCAGCAGCTCGGGACAGGGAAACACCATATATTTT. Filled out from reference TRBV11-3 and TRBJ1-3, the complete variable domain reads EAGVVQSPRYKIIEKKQPVAFWCNPISGHNTLYWYLQNLGQGPELLIRYENEEAVDDSQLPKDRFSAERLKGVDSTLKIQPAELGDSAVYLCASSSGQGNTIYFGEGSWLTVV.

The chain combines TRBV18 with TRBJ1-6, with D possibly matching TRBD1 (5 bases). Looked up from germline, CDR1 is KGHSH and CDR2 is LQKENI. Trimming cost V 2 bases and J 10 bases, with 18 bases left between them. CDR3 size: 16 residues. DNA of the CDR3: TGTGCCAGCTCACCAGGACAATTCGGCGGTAGGTCACCCCTCCACTTT. Translated: CASSPGQFGGRSPLHF.

The gene calls are TRBV2 and TRBJ1-1; D call uncertain. Per germline, CDR1 SNHLY and CDR2 FYNNEI. This CDR3 is 12 amino acids long. The germline V and J ends were trimmed by 6 bases and 6 bases, with 11 bases remaining between them. CDR3 in amino acids: CASSGDDAEAFF. DNA for the CDR3: TGTGCCAGCAGCGGGGATGATGCTGAAGCTTTCTTT. The variable domain in full, with the rest retrieved from reference TRBV2 and TRBJ1-1, is EPEVTQTPSHQVTQMGQEVILRCVPISNHLYFYWYRQILGQKVEFLVSFYNNEISEKSEIFDDQFSVERPDGSNFTLKIRSTKLEDSAMYFCASSGDDAEAFFGQGTRLTVV.

This chain links TRBV4-3 with TRBJ2-1; D is possibly TRBD2 (6 bases). Trimming left V 0 bases short and J 1 base short, with 16 bases between. The germline V gene has CDR1 LGHNA and CDR2 YSLEER. The CDR3 runs 18 residues. The DNA of the CDR3 is TGCGCCAGCAGCCAAGAAACCCCAGCGGGTGCATCCTACAATGAGCAGTTCTTC. Its translation is CASSQETPAGASYNEQFF.

V is TRBV27 and J is TRBJ2-1; 7 nucleotides match TRBD2. Trimming at V came to 3 bases and at J to 7 bases, leaving 9 bases not matched to a gene. CDR1 and CDR2 (germline): MNHEY, SMNVEV (reference sequence). CDR3 length equals 15 residues. CDR3 nucleotides: TGTGCCAGCAGTTTTCGGACTAGTTGGAGTAATGAGCAGTTCTTC. This encodes CASSFRTSWSNEQFF.

This clone has a single count. This chain uses TRBV2 with TRBJ1-5, with D uncertain. V was clipped by 6 bases and J by 3 bases, with 6 bases between them. The CDR3 spans 12 residues. From germline, CDR1 is SNHLY and CDR2 FYNNEI. CDR3 protein: CASSRTNQPQHF. The CDR3 nucleotides are TGTGCCAGCAGCAGGACCAATCAGCCCCAGCATTTT.

The chain couples TRBV19 to TRBJ1-5; no firm D call. Germline lookup yields CDR1 LNHDA and CDR2 SQIVND (reference sequence). The CDR3 spans 13 residues. Trimming pared 8 bases from V and 4 bases from J, leaving 12 bases between. The CDR3 loop is CASHPGRNQPQHF. For the CDR3, the DNA is TGTGCCAGTCATCCGGGTCGAAATCAGCCCCAGCATTTT.

The chain has TRBV6-5 and TRBJ1-3; D not resolved. The CDR3 sequence is 16 residues long. Germline loops: CDR1 MNHEY, CDR2 SVGAGI. V shed 2 bases and J shed 0 bases, with 11 bases lying between them. The CDR3 DNA reads TGTGCCAGCAGTTACGGAGGTCAGGTCTCTGGAAACACCATATATTTT. It codes for CASSYGGQVSGNTIYF.

The chain links TRBV20-1 to TRBJ1-6, with D hard to call. V was pared by 3 bases and J by 11 bases, with 11 bases between. Germline V lookup: CDR1 DFQATT, CDR2 SNEGSKA (reference sequence). This CDR3 spans 12 amino acids. This chain's CDR3 is CSASLGVAPLHF. Here the CDR3 DNA reads TGCAGTGCTAGTCTTGGGGTCGCACCCCTCCACTTT.

J is TRBJ2-7 and V is TRBV7-2, with TRBD1 matching over 8 bases. The CDR3 length is 15 residues. Germline-derived CDR1 and CDR2 are SGHTA and FQGNSA. The trim removed 1 base at V and 6 bases at J, leaving 8 bases unmatched. Here the CDR3 DNA reads TGTGCCAGCAGCTTAGTAATAGGGACAGGAACCGAGCAGTACTTC. Translated, it gives CASSLVIGTGTEQYF.

This chain links TRBV12-3 or TRBV12-4 with TRBJ2-7; D is uncertain. V was cut by 3 bases and J by 4 bases, with 7 bases left in between. The CDR3 has 12 residues. CDR3 amino acids: CASSFSKYEQYF. The CDR3 nucleotides are TGTGCCAGCAGTTTCTCGAAATACGAGCAGTACTTC.

This chain connects TRBV5-1 to TRBJ2-6; TRBD1 matches 9 bases. This CDR3 has 18 residues. V lost 4 bases and J lost 0; bases outside the gene matches: 8. The germline gives CDR1 SGHRS, CDR2 YFSETQ. The CDR3 sequence is CASSQRDRVRSGANVLTF. The CDR3 DNA follows: TGCGCCAGCAGCCAACGGGACAGGGTACGCTCTGGGGCCAACGTCCTGACTTTC.

This clone was seen a handful of times. This chain links TRBV6-2 or TRBV6-3 with TRBJ2-2, with D unresolved. Germline assignment: CDR1 MNHEY and CDR2 SVGEGT. This CDR3 region has 14 residues. V lost 4 bases, J lost 6 bases, and 12 bases lay in between. This CDR3 reads CASSFVMAAGELFF. CDR3 sequence (DNA): TGTGCCAGCAGTTTCGTGATGGCCGCCGGGGAGCTGTTTTTT.

The rearrangement uses TRBV19 and TRBJ2-5; no reliable D call. Per germline, CDR1 LNHDA and CDR2 SQIVND (reference sequence). V lost 4 bases and J lost 4, with 13 bases in between. This CDR3 contains 14 residues. The CDR3 nucleotides are TGTGCCAGTAGTAGGTCCAGGATCGGAGAGACCCAGTACTTC. Its translation: CASSRSRIGETQYF. The entire variable domain, with the rest obtained from reference TRBV19 and TRBJ2-5, is as follows: DGGITQSPKYLFRKEGQNVTLSCEQNLNHDAMYWYRQDPGQGLRLIYYSQIVNDFQKGDIAEGYSVSREKKESFPLTVTSAQKNPTAFYLCASSRSRIGETQYFGPGTRLLVL.

The gene calls are TRBV5-4 and TRBJ2-4; 7 bases line up with TRBD1. The V gene's germline CDR1 is SGHNT and CDR2 YYREEE (reference sequence). This CDR3 has 16 residues. V was pared by 4 bases and J by 2 bases, with 9 bases of the junction left unmatched. The CDR3 here is CASSQGTERTKNIQYF. CDR3 sequence (DNA): TGTGCCAGCAGCCAAGGGACAGAAAGGACCAAAAACATTCAGTACTTC.

The chain links TRBV20-1 to TRBJ2-3; tentatively, D is TRBD1 (5 bases). The CDR3 consists of 14 residues. Germline CDR1 and CDR2: DFQATT and SNEGSKA (reference sequence). V was cut by 3 bases and J by 1 base, with 11 bases left in between. CDR3: CSASQGWGTDTQYF. CDR3 nucleotide sequence: TGCAGTGCTAGTCAGGGATGGGGCACAGATACGCAGTATTTT.

Details on this clone: Mismatch with germline at one junction end may stem from a read error. The chain is built from TRBV7-7 and TRBJ2-5; TRBD2 aligns across 10 bases. Germline CDR1 reads SSHAT; CDR2 reads FNYEAQ (reference sequence). CDR3 length: 16 amino acids. CDR3 in amino acids: CASSPVERGGSETQYF. CDR3 DNA: TGTGCTAGCAGCCCGGTGGAGCGGGGGGGCTCGGAGACCCAGTACTTC.

The chain couples TRBV19 to TRBJ2-5; the D gene is possibly TRBD2 (7 bases). The CDR3 sequence is 15 residues long. Germline V lookup: CDR1 LNHDA, CDR2 SQIVND (reference sequence). The V gene lost 10 bases and the J gene lost 5 bases, with 23 bases spanning the gap. CDR3 loop: CATSPGGQVVETQYF. The CDR3 DNA reads TGTGCCACCTCGCCGGGGGGCCAGGTGGTGGAGACCCAGTACTTC.

This chain joins TRBV20-1 and TRBJ1-4; D may be TRBD1 (6 bases). Per the germline V gene, CDR1 is DFQATT and CDR2 is SNEGSKA (reference sequence). The ends were cut back, 3 bases at V and 7 bases at J, with 18 bases in the middle. The CDR3 runs to 15 residues. The CDR3 sequence is CSASLTGRVTEKLFF. For the CDR3, the DNA is TGCAGTGCTAGTCTAACAGGGCGGGTTACTGAAAAACTGTTTTTT.